The clone carrying this T cell receptor (beta chain) was found a few times. Its antigen remains unidentified. This entry is derived from a study of cytomegalovirus exposure and HLA in healthy donors. Overall study: A prior analysis found 90 million to 120 million unique TCR beta sequences from 150 million to 200 million T cells.

Study-wide points: Most TCR beta V segments were productive about 87% or about 30% of the time in an earlier analysis. Sequencing depth across donors, presence/absence analyses assumed, was roughly uniform.

This PCR relied on a set of 60 Vbeta primers and 13 Jbeta primers. Only in-frame clones appear in the TCRdb table, and some are missing; sequencing was by immunoSEQ multiplex PCR. The sample yields 150,000 to 200,000 clones, roughly three quarters seen once. The source material was PBMCs. The TCR comes from a male donor in good health and CMV-seronegative.

CDR3 in amino acids: CASSAEQTGLGEQFF. For the CDR3, the DNA is TGTGCCAGCAGCGCCGAACAAACAGGGTTGGGTGAGCAGTTCTTC. The chain employs TRBV9 and TRBJ2-1; D might be TRBD1 (6 bases). Per germline, CDR1 SGDLS and CDR2 YYNGEE. The CDR3 length is 15 residues. V was cut by 3 bases and J by 9 bases, with 19 bases left in between.